Listed here are 16 T cell receptor beta chains from one sample, sequenced in a study of OX40 agonist ivuxolimab in advanced cancers. The repertoire was sequenced with immunoSEQ multiplex PCR; TCRdb's copy has only in-frame clones and lacks some. The sample holds more than 55,000 clones, about 83% seen once. The source material was CD4+ or CD8+ T cells sorted from blood, sampled in a trial of the OX40 agonist ivuxolimab. These receptors were taken from an adult with an advanced solid tumor such as melanoma, head and neck, liver or kidney cancer.

This chain connects TRBV4-1 to TRBJ1-5; D is perhaps TRBD1 (5 bases). The CDR3 is 13 residues long. Germline V gene sequence: CDR1 MGHRA, CDR2 YSYEKL. Trimming left V 0 bases short and J 14 bases short, with 14 bases between. Here the CDR3 reads CASSQDLRQPKHF. Written as DNA, the CDR3 is TGCGCCAGCAGCCAAGATTTGAGACAGCCTAAGCATTTT.

A word on this clone: Sequence at one end of the junction differs from germline and may be a read error. J is TRBJ2-7 and V is TRBV6-6; possible D gene TRBD1, 5 bases. The CDR3 runs 13 residues. Germline V lookup: CDR1 MNHNY, CDR2 SVGAGI (reference sequence). The DNA of the CDR3 is TGTGCCAGCAGTTATATCCAGGGTTTTGAGCGGTACTTC. It translates to CASSYIQGFERYF.

This rearrangement joins TRBV5-1 to TRBJ2-7; D might be TRBD1 (6 bases). The germline V gene encodes CDR1 SGHRS and CDR2 YFSETQ. This CDR3 contains 12 residues. Trimming shortened V by 3 bases and J by 5 bases, and 9 bases separated the two germline ends. This CDR3 is CASSSTGNEQYF. The CDR3 DNA is TGCGCCAGCAGCTCAACAGGGAACGAGCAGTACTTC.

CDR3 sequence: CASSLTSRRHEQFF. CDR3 DNA sequence: TGTGCCAGCAGTTTAACTTCCAGGAGGCATGAGCAGTTCTTC. This chain uses TRBV27 with TRBJ2-1; D is perhaps TRBD2 (5 bases). The V gene lost 2 bases and the J gene lost 8 bases, with 13 bases spanning the gap. Germline V lookup: CDR1 MNHEY, CDR2 SMNVEV (reference sequence). The CDR3 has 14 amino acids.

The CDR3 region is CASSLGGTNEKLFF. CDR3 in DNA: TGTGCCAGCAGCTTGGGGGGGACTAATGAAAAACTGTTTTTT. The genes are TRBV5-4 and TRBJ1-4, with a possible D match to TRBD1 (5 bases). Germline V gene sequence: CDR1 SGHNT, CDR2 YYREEE (reference sequence). Trimming took 0 bases from V and 2 from J, leaving 5 bases between them. The CDR3 runs 14 residues.

By share, this clone ranks as medium-sized. The J gene is TRBJ2-2, the V gene TRBV19; D might be TRBD1 or TRBD2, each matching 5 bases. This CDR3 region has 14 residues. Germline-derived CDR1 and CDR2 are LNHDA and SQIVND (reference sequence). V lost 6 bases and J lost 0, with 8 bases in between. CDR3 in amino acids: CASRGTSNTGELFF. In nucleotides, the CDR3 is TGTGCCAGTAGGGGGACCTCGAACACCGGGGAGCTGTTTTTT.

This sequence joins TRBV18 and TRBJ2-5; D is uncertain. Trimming stripped 4 bases from V and 5 bases from J, with 14 bases between. The germline gives CDR1 KGHSH, CDR2 LQKENI. The CDR3 length is 14 residues. This CDR3 reads CASSQEIGLETQYF. The CDR3 nucleotides are TGTGCCAGCTCACAAGAGATAGGGTTGGAGACCCAGTACTTC.

J is TRBJ2-1 and V is TRBV5-1, with D possibly being TRBD1 (6 bases). CDR1 and CDR2 from the germline V gene are SGHRS and YFSETQ. The CDR3 covers 13 residues. Trimming cost V 1 base and J 9 bases, with 11 bases left between them. CDR3 sequence reads: CASSLLGTTEQFF. The CDR3 DNA reads as TGCGCCAGCAGCTTGCTAGGGACAACTGAGCAGTTCTTC.

The J gene is TRBJ2-1, the V gene TRBV5-1; 10 bases align to TRBD2. The CDR3 sequence is 19 residues long. Germline trimming cut 1 base from V and 4 bases from J; bases unmatched to any gene: 14. Germline CDR1 SGHRS, CDR2 YFSETQ. The CDR3, as DNA: TGCGCCAGCAGCTTGCCCCAAGGTAGCGGGAGGACGCGGTACAATGAGCAGTTCTTC. Amino acids: CASSLPQGSGRTRYNEQFF.

This clone has only a few counts. The rearrangement joins TRBV5-8 to TRBJ2-5; D remains unclear. CDR1 and CDR2 from the germline V gene are SGHTS and YDEGEE. The CDR3 runs 14 residues. Trimming cost V 1 base and J 7 bases, with 14 bases left between them. CDR3 nucleotides: TGTGCCAGCAGCTTGATTGGCACCCCAGGGACCCAGTACTTC. This gives the protein CASSLIGTPGTQYF.

CDR3 nucleotide sequence: TGCGCCAGCAGACGGACGGCTATCTCTGGGGCCAACGTCCTGACTTTC. This gives the protein CASRRTAISGANVLTF. The chain employs TRBV5-1 and TRBJ2-6; no reliable D call. CDR3 length equals 16 residues. The V gene lost 5 bases and the J gene lost 0 bases, with 12 bases spanning the gap. From germline, CDR1 is SGHRS and CDR2 YFSETQ.

The chain recombines TRBV6-5 with TRBJ1-4; perhaps TRBD1 as D (5 bases). V shed 10 bases and J shed 8 bases, with 11 bases lying between them. Per germline, CDR1 MNHEY and CDR2 SVGAGI. The CDR3 covers 11 residues. CDR3 sequence reads: CATSPGEKLFF. The CDR3 DNA follows: TGTGCCACCTCTCCAGGGGAAAAACTGTTTTTT.

V gene TRBV5-4 combines with J gene TRBJ2-7, with 12 nucleotides matching TRBD2. The ends lost 7 bases at V and 5 bases at J; junction bases unmatched: 4. Germline values: CDR1 SGHNT, CDR2 YYREEE (reference sequence). The CDR3 totals 13 residues. Here the CDR3 reads CASGLAGRNEQYF. As DNA, the CDR3 is TGTGCCAGCGGACTAGCGGGAAGGAACGAGCAGTACTTC.

This clone was recorded only once. The CDR3 protein is CAWSVRASGPSYEQYF. For the CDR3, the DNA is TGTGCCTGGAGTGTACGTGCTAGCGGGCCCTCCTACGAGCAGTACTTC. This chain joins TRBV30 and TRBJ2-7; 8 positions match TRBD2. The CDR3 sequence is 16 residues long. Germline loops: CDR1 GTSNPN, CDR2 SVGIG (reference sequence). V gave up 0 bases and J gave up 0 bases; unmatched junction bases: 7.

J is TRBJ2-1 and V is TRBV5-1; maybe TRBD2 (5 bases). The germline CDR1 and CDR2 sequences are SGHRS and YFSETQ. The ends were cut back, 0 bases at V and 0 bases at J, with 10 bases in the middle. There are 16 residues in the CDR3. Written as DNA, the CDR3 is TGCGCCAGCAGCTTGGGAGGCGGGTCCTCCTACAATGAGCAGTTCTTC. This translates into CASSLGGGSSYNEQFF.

This clone was detected only a few times. The CDR3 spells CSVEAAGYEVGTEAFF. In DNA form, the CDR3 reads TGCAGCGTTGAAGCCGCTGGGTACGAGGTTGGCACTGAAGCTTTCTTT. V usage is TRBV29-1 and J usage is TRBJ1-1; D is unclear. From germline, CDR1 is SQVTM and CDR2 ANQGSEA. The CDR3 is made up of 16 amino acids. The germline V and J ends were trimmed by 1 base and 4 bases, with 19 bases remaining between them. Based on the CDR3 plus reference TRBV29-1 and TRBJ1-1, the full variable domain is SAVISQKPSRDICQRGTSLTIQCQVDSQVTMMFWYRQQPGQSLTLIATANQGSEATYESGFVIDKFPISRPNLTFSTLTVSNMSPEDSSIYLCSVEAAGYEVGTEAFFGQGTRLTVV.